A single sample gave rise to the 23 T cell receptor beta chains below, sequenced in a study of T-cell memory formation after mild COVID-19. TCRdb analysed the 5' RACE reads with MiXCR anew, one entry per CDR3 protein. In the table there are around 510,000 distinct CDR3 sequences, less than 25% of which are singletons. Sequenced sample: PBMCs or a T cell subset sorted from them (not recorded which). These receptors were taken from an adult woman who had mild COVID-19 (a few samples of this study predate the infection). Cell type and time point are not known.

There are a few counts of this clonotype. This chain links TRBV5-5 with TRBJ2-5; the D gene is possibly TRBD2 (6 bases). V was clipped by 4 bases and J by 3 bases, with 10 bases between them. Germline CDR1 SGHKS, CDR2 YYEKEE (reference sequence). This CDR3 contains 13 residues. The CDR3 is CASSPGLKETQYF. CDR3 in DNA: TGTGCCAGCAGCCCGGGACTCAAAGAGACCCAGTACTTC.

This sequence joins TRBV27 and TRBJ1-2, with 8 bases matching TRBD1. After removal of 5 bases from V and 7 bases from J, the junction contained 9 bases not matched to a gene. The CDR3 length is 14 residues. In germline, CDR1 is MNHEY, CDR2 SMNVEV (reference sequence). The CDR3 is CASSPDRGPTGYTF. The DNA of the CDR3 is TGTGCCAGCAGTCCTGACAGGGGACCGACTGGCTACACCTTC.

This chain links TRBV12-3 or TRBV12-4 with TRBJ2-7, with D hard to call. The CDR3 sequence is 14 residues long. The V gene lost 3 bases and the J gene lost 4 bases, with 13 bases spanning the gap. CDR3 coding DNA: TGTGCCAGCAGTTTGGTCCCTTCGCGGTACGAGCAGTACTTC. It translates to CASSLVPSRYEQYF.

The gene calls are TRBV20-1 and TRBJ2-7; D unclear. The V end was cut by 5 bases, the J end by 3 bases, with 20 bases between. The CDR3 length is 15 residues. Germline values: CDR1 DFQATT, CDR2 SNEGSKA (reference sequence). In DNA, the CDR3 is TGCAGTGCTCCACCTGGGCCCACCCTGGACTACGAGCAGTACTTC. It encodes CSAPPGPTLDYEQYF.

V usage is TRBV4-2 and J usage is TRBJ2-1; 9 nucleotides agree with TRBD2. This CDR3 has 19 amino acids. The V and J ends lost 0 bases and 0 bases, in that order; junction bases with no gene match: 9. CDR1 and CDR2 from the germline V gene are LGHNA and YNFKEQ. In DNA form, the CDR3 reads TGTGCCAGCAGCCAAGATCTTATAGCGGGGGTGTCCTCCTACAATGAGCAGTTCTTC. It translates to CASSQDLIAGVSSYNEQFF.

This sequence joins TRBV7-2 and TRBJ2-5; the match to TRBD2 covers 8 bases. CDR1 is SGHTA and CDR2 is FQGNSA in the germline V gene. With 3 bases clipped from V and 5 bases from J, the junction kept 5 bases outside the gene matches. The CDR3 runs 14 residues. As DNA, the CDR3 is TGTGCCAGCAGCTTGTTGCAGCGGGGGGAGACCCAGTACTTC. Amino acids: CASSLLQRGETQYF.

The chain employs TRBV7-8 and TRBJ2-1; TRBD2 matches at 9 bases. The V and J ends lost 2 bases and 10 bases, in that order; junction bases with no gene match: 9. Germline values: CDR1 SGHVS, CDR2 FQNEAQ. This CDR3 has 15 amino acids. The DNA of the CDR3 is TGTGCCAGCAGCTTATCGTTAGCGGGGGTCCAGGAGCAGTTCTTC. Translating gives CASSLSLAGVQEQFF.

This clonotype came up many times. The V gene is TRBV4-2, the J gene TRBJ1-1; D is ambiguous. CDR3 size: 16 residues. Trimming pared 0 bases from V and 2 bases from J, leaving 13 bases between. Germline CDR1 LGHNA, CDR2 YNFKEQ. The CDR3 coding sequence is TGTGCCAGCAGCCAAGATTCTACCGCGATCAACACTGAAGCTTTCTTT. It specifies CASSQDSTAINTEAFF.

This clonotype appeared a few times. The chain combines TRBV7-2 with TRBJ2-6; unclear D gene. This CDR3 has 14 amino acids. The germline gives CDR1 SGHTA, CDR2 FQGNSA. V gave up 8 bases and J gave up 4 bases, with 12 bases separating them. The CDR3 region has the DNA TGTGCCAGCCATACCGGGCTGGGGGCCAACGTCCTGACTTTC. Residues: CASHTGLGANVLTF.

The V and J genes are TRBV19 and TRBJ1-2, with 10 bases aligning to TRBD1. This CDR3 has 18 residues. The V and J ends lost 6 bases and 2 bases, in that order; junction bases with no gene match: 15. CDR1 is LNHDA, CDR2 SQIVND, per germline (reference sequence). The CDR3 is CASSDSGTGAAANYGYTF. In nucleotides, the CDR3 is TGTGCCAGTAGCGATTCTGGGACAGGGGCCGCTGCCAACTATGGCTACACCTTC. Complete variable domain (other parts from reference TRBV19 and TRBJ1-2): DGGITQSPKYLFRKEGQNVTLSCEQNLNHDAMYWYRQDPGQGLRLIYYSQIVNDFQKGDIAEGYSVSREKKESFPLTVTSAQKNPTAFYLCASSDSGTGAAANYGYTFGSGTRLTVV.

This sequence joins TRBV9 and TRBJ2-5; D might be TRBD1 (5 bases). The CDR3 is made up of 17 amino acids. Germline-derived CDR1 and CDR2 are SGDLS and YYNGEE. The V end was cut by 6 bases, the J end by 2 bases, with 23 bases between. The CDR3 spells CASTPGWGLGIQETQYF. The CDR3 bases are TGTGCCAGCACGCCTGGGTGGGGCCTGGGGATTCAAGAGACCCAGTACTTC.

This clonotype was found a few times. The chain joins TRBV18 to TRBJ2-3; 12 bases are shared with TRBD2. In germline, CDR1 is KGHSH, CDR2 LQKENI. This CDR3 is 15 amino acids long. Trimming at V came to 2 bases and at J to 5 bases, leaving 2 bases not matched to a gene. This CDR3 reads CASSPGLAGLDTQYF. The CDR3 DNA is TGTGCCAGCTCACCAGGACTAGCGGGGTTAGATACGCAGTATTTT.

The chain carries TRBV12-3 or TRBV12-4 and TRBJ2-7, with D possibly being TRBD1 (5 bases). The germline V and J ends were trimmed by 8 bases and 3 bases, with 14 bases remaining between them. The CDR3 has 13 residues. This chain's CDR3 is CASGVRANYEQYF. For the CDR3, the DNA is TGTGCCAGCGGTGTCAGGGCGAACTACGAGCAGTACTTC.

V and J are TRBV30 and TRBJ2-3; 12 bases agree with TRBD2. V shed 0 bases, J shed 6 bases, and the junction held 7 bases outside the gene matches. The CDR3 sequence is 16 residues long. Germline values: CDR1 GTSNPN, CDR2 SVGIG (reference sequence). As DNA, the CDR3 is TGTGCCTGGAGTGTACTCGGGACTAGCGGGTCGGATACGCAGTATTTT. Translated, it gives CAWSVLGTSGSDTQYF.

The chain uses TRBV12-3 or TRBV12-4 and TRBJ2-5; 8 bases fit TRBD1. The V segment lost 7 bases and the J segment 5 bases; nucleotides outside the gene matches: 12. The length of the CDR3 is 15 residues. DNA of the CDR3: TGTGCCAGCACCTGGGCCCAGGGGGCGCATGAGACCCAGTACTTC. Amino acid sequence: CASTWAQGAHETQYF.

As regards this clonotype: Mismatch with germline at one junction end may stem from a read error. This chain links TRBV6-6 with TRBJ2-7; tentatively, D is TRBD2 (11 bases). CDR3 length: 22 amino acids. Germline V gene sequence: CDR1 MNHNY, CDR2 SVGAGI (reference sequence). The CDR3 region is CATSLPGQGTSGRPIPSYEQYF. CDR3 nucleotide sequence: TGTGCCACCAGTCTACCGGGACAGGGGACTAGCGGACGACCCATACCTTCCTACGAGCAGTACTTC.

This chain links TRBV20-1 with TRBJ2-7, with a tentative D call TRBD1 (6 bases). V was clipped by 5 bases and J by 7 bases, with 21 bases between them. CDR1 is DFQATT and CDR2 is SNEGSKA in the germline V gene (reference sequence). This CDR3 comprises 14 residues. This CDR3 reads CSAGQPPQGREQYF. The CDR3 nucleotides are TGCAGTGCTGGACAGCCCCCACAGGGCCGGGAGCAGTACTTC.

This clonotype has just a few counts. J is TRBJ2-7 and V is TRBV11-3; a weak D match, TRBD1 (6 bases). The V and J ends lost 5 bases and 2 bases respectively, with 16 bases between them. Germline CDR1 reads SGHNT; CDR2 reads YENEEA. The CDR3 is made up of 15 amino acids. The CDR3 DNA reads TGTGCCAGCAGCGAAACACCAGGGGTTACCTACGAGCAGTACTTC. It encodes CASSETPGVTYEQYF.

This clonotype has only a few counts. The chain recombines TRBV6-5 with TRBJ1-3; D is unresolved. CDR3 length: 15 residues. Germline values: CDR1 MNHEY, CDR2 SVGAGI. Trimming took off 8 bases at V and 0 bases at J, with 14 bases between the two ends. The CDR3 sequence: CASGEGSHSGNTIYF. DNA of the CDR3: TGTGCCAGCGGGGAAGGGAGTCACTCTGGAAACACCATATATTTT.

This clonotype was recorded many times. This chain links TRBV5-1 with TRBJ1-1; D may be TRBD1 (6 bases). This CDR3 region has 15 residues. Germline V CDR1 and CDR2: SGHRS, YFSETQ. Trimming left V 4 bases short and J 0 bases short, with 13 bases between. As DNA, the CDR3 is TGCGCCAGCAGCCTTCGACAGGAGATGAACACTGAAGCTTTCTTT. Its protein product is CASSLRQEMNTEAFF.

In this sample, this clonotype turned up a few times. This rearrangement joins TRBV5-6 to TRBJ2-5; TRBD1 matches 7 bases. The CDR3 is 14 amino acids. V shed 3 bases and J 4 bases; nucleotides not matched to a gene: 6. The germline CDR1 and CDR2 sequences are SGHDT and YYEEEE. CDR3 sequence reads: CASSYRGAGETQYF. The CDR3 nucleotides read TGTGCCAGCAGCTACAGGGGCGCGGGAGAGACCCAGTACTTC.

This clonotype was observed a few times. The CDR3, as DNA: TGCAGTGCTAGCATAGCGGGGGGAGTGACAGATACGCAGTATTTT. It yields the protein CSASIAGGVTDTQYF. J is TRBJ2-3 and V is TRBV20-1; 10 nucleotides line up with TRBD2. This CDR3 is 15 amino acids long. After removal of 3 bases from V and 3 bases from J, the junction contained 6 bases not matched to a gene. Germline V gene data show CDR1 as DFQATT and CDR2 as SNEGSKA (reference sequence).

V is TRBV7-9 and J is TRBJ2-7; weak D call: TRBD2 (7 bases). Germline V CDR1 and CDR2: SEHNR, FQNEAQ (reference sequence). CDR3 size: 14 residues. Trimming shortened V by 5 bases and J by 5 bases, and 16 bases separated the two germline ends. CDR3 in DNA: TGTGCCAGCAGCCCTAGGGGGAGGGCTAACGAGCAGTACTTC. Its protein product is CASSPRGRANEQYF.